These 14 T cell receptor beta chains were sequenced from one sample in a study of blood T cell repertoires in COVID-19. Repertoires were generated with immunoSEQ multiplex PCR, while TCRdb's copy carries only in-frame clones and drops some. The table shows approximately 230,000 clones, with approximately 90% occurring only once. Sequenced: PBMCs or T cells enriched from blood (not recorded which). These receptors were taken from a man between 40 and 49 years old who had recovered from COVID-19.

This clone appeared many times. The rearrangement links TRBV9 to TRBJ2-3, with D perhaps matching TRBD2 (6 bases). The CDR3 loop spans 16 amino acids. Germline V gives CDR1 SGDLS, CDR2 YYNGEE. Trimming took off 5 bases at V and 6 bases at J, with 22 bases between the two ends. CDR3 nucleotides: TGTGCCAGCAGTCGTCAGTCGACTAGTTCAGGGGATACGCAGTATTTT. This codes for CASSRQSTSSGDTQYF.

The V and J genes are TRBV7-9 and TRBJ1-4; D is possibly TRBD1 (6 bases). The V gene lost 10 bases and the J gene lost 5 bases, with 23 bases spanning the gap. The CDR3 length is 16 residues. Germline-derived CDR1 and CDR2 are SEHNR and FQNEAQ (reference sequence). CDR3 in DNA: TGTGCCACCAAAGCGAGCAGGGGAGTTTTCAATGAAAAACTGTTTTTT. This gives the protein CATKASRGVFNEKLFF.

The chain employs TRBV18 and TRBJ1-1, with D unresolved. Trimming took 2 bases from V and 4 from J, leaving 11 bases between them. Germline-derived CDR1 and CDR2 are KGHSH and LQKENI. The CDR3 runs to 14 residues. CDR3 nucleotides: TGTGCCAGCTCACCATTTAGCCAGTCCACTGAAGCTTTCTTT. Its translation is CASSPFSQSTEAFF.

This clone was seen more than once but under ten times. The rearrangement uses TRBV11-3 and TRBJ1-5; TRBD1 might be the D (5 bases). The germline CDR1 and CDR2 sequences are SGHNT and YENEEA. V was trimmed by 1 base and J by 9 bases, leaving 16 bases between them. The CDR3 extends over 15 amino acids. DNA of the CDR3: TGTGCCAGCAGCTTAGCCCCCCGGGGGGAATGGCCCCAGCATTTT. Amino acid sequence: CASSLAPRGEWPQHF.

The V and J genes are TRBV28 and TRBJ2-7; 9 bases map to TRBD1. The V gene end was trimmed by 5 bases and the J gene end by 1 base; junction bases not matched to a gene: 21. The CDR3 contains 20 residues. The germline CDR1 and CDR2 sequences are MDHEN and SYDVKM. CDR3 sequence: CASSTLQVTGGGLGSYEQYF. CDR3 in DNA: TGTGCCAGCAGTACCTTGCAGGTGACAGGGGGAGGTCTTGGGTCCTACGAGCAGTACTTC.

This rearrangement joins TRBV7-9 to TRBJ1-2; D not certain. Trimming left V 5 bases short and J 5 bases short, with 12 bases between. CDR1 and CDR2 (germline): SEHNR, FQNEAQ (reference sequence). The CDR3 sequence is 13 residues long. CDR3 sequence (DNA): TGTGCCAGCAGCCTCGGGGAGGGTTATGGCTACACCTTC. Amino acid sequence: CASSLGEGYGYTF.

A word on this clone: The junction and the germline gene differ at one end; a read error may be behind it. This rearrangement joins TRBV6-1 to TRBJ2-1, with 10 bases identical to TRBD2. The CDR3 is 16 amino acids. Germline values: CDR1 MNHNS, CDR2 SASEGT. The CDR3 loop is CASNEQSGGVYNEQFF. CDR3 nucleotides: TGTGCCAGCAATGAACAAAGCGGGGGGGTCTACAATGAGCAGTTCTTC.

This sequence joins TRBV7-2 and TRBJ2-2; perhaps TRBD2 as D (6 bases). V lost 3 bases and J lost 5, with 13 bases in between. This CDR3 has 15 residues. CDR1 and CDR2 from the germline V gene are SGHTA and FQGNSA. This chain's CDR3 is CASSFNSAGTGELFF. The CDR3 region has the DNA TGTGCCAGCAGCTTTAATTCGGCGGGGACCGGGGAGCTGTTTTTT.

CDR3: CASIPRGHWYEQYF. The CDR3 DNA is TGTGCCAGCATCCCCAGGGGGCACTGGTACGAGCAGTACTTC. V usage is TRBV28 and J usage is TRBJ2-7; 8 bases are shared with TRBD1. Germline V lookup: CDR1 MDHEN, CDR2 SYDVKM. Trimming removed 7 bases from V and 4 bases from J; junction bases left unmatched: 9. The CDR3 extends over 14 amino acids. Using reference TRBV28 and TRBJ2-7 for the parts outside the CDR3, the full variable domain is DVKVTQSSRYLVKRTGEKVFLECVQDMDHENMFWYRQDPGLGLRLIYFSYDVKMKEKGDIPEGYSVSREKKERFSLILESASTNQTSMYLCASIPRGHWYEQYFGPGTRLTVT.

The gene calls are TRBV19 and TRBJ2-7; the D gene is possibly TRBD2 (6 bases). V was trimmed by 3 bases and J by 2 bases, leaving 11 bases between them. The CDR3 loop spans 14 amino acids. Germline CDR1 and CDR2: LNHDA and SQIVND (reference sequence). The CDR3 protein is CASSMGRDTYEQYF. DNA of the CDR3: TGTGCCAGTAGTATGGGGCGGGATACCTACGAGCAGTACTTC.

This sequence joins TRBV6-5 and TRBJ1-6, with a weak D call TRBD1 (6 bases). The CDR3 covers 13 residues. V shed 4 bases and J shed 14 bases, with 15 bases lying between them. The germline CDR1 and CDR2 sequences are MNHEY and SVGAGI. The CDR3 loop is CASSSRPGGTLHF. For the CDR3, the DNA is TGTGCCAGCAGTTCTCGCCCTGGGGGCACCCTCCACTTT.

The chain employs TRBV29-1 and TRBJ2-5, with D maybe TRBD1 (6 bases). This CDR3 region has 13 residues. Germline CDR1 and CDR2: SQVTM and ANQGSEA. The V and J ends lost 4 bases and 4 bases respectively, with 13 bases between them. Here the CDR3 reads CSVVLTGIETQYF. CDR3 in DNA: TGCAGCGTTGTCCTGACAGGTATAGAGACCCAGTACTTC.

The V gene is TRBV19, the J gene TRBJ1-5, with D possibly TRBD1 on 5 matching bases. The V end lost 7 bases, the J end lost 4 bases, and 11 bases lay between the germline ends. The germline gives CDR1 LNHDA, CDR2 SQIVND (reference sequence). The CDR3 spans 13 residues. The CDR3 DNA follows: TGTGCCAGTAAGATTGGGGGGAATCAGCCCCAGCATTTT. Its translation: CASKIGGNQPQHF.

The CDR3 region has the DNA TGCAGTGCTGGAACGGAGTGGACCCAGTACTTC. Residues: CSAGTEWTQYF. The gene calls are TRBV20-1 and TRBJ2-5; D is ambiguous. Per the germline V gene, CDR1 is DFQATT and CDR2 is SNEGSKA (reference sequence). Trimming pared 5 bases from V and 7 bases from J, leaving 11 bases between. This CDR3 comprises 11 residues.